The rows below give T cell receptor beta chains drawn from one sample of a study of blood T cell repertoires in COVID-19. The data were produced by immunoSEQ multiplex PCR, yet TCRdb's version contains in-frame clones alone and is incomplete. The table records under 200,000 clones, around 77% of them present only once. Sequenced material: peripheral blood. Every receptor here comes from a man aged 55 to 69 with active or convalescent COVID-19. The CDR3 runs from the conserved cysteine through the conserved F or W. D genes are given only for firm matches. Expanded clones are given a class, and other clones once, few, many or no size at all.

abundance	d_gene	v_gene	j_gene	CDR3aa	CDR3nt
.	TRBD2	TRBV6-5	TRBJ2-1	CASSFILADYNEQFF	TGTGCCAGCTCCTTCATACTAGCGGATTACAATGAGCAGTTCTTC
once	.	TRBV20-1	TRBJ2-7	CSASLRDYEQYF	TGCAGTGCTAGTCTGCGAGACTACGAGCAGTACTTC
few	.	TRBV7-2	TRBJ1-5	CASSSTAAGQPQHF	TGTGCCAGCAGCTCAACAGCCGCCGGACAGCCCCAGCATTTT
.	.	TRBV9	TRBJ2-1	CASRQRGGNNEQFF	TGTGCCAGCAGACAGCGCGGAGGGAACAATGAGCAGTTCTTC
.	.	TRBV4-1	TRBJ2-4	CASSQDRGLSSNIQYF	TGCGCCAGCAGCCAAGATAGGGGTCTATCCAGTAACATTCAGTACTTC
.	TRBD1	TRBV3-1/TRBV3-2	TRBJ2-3	CASRTGTGDTDTQYF	TGTGCCAGTCGGACCGGGACAGGGGACACAGATACGCAGTATTTT
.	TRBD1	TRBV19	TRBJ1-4	CASSGTRDRGQKLFF	TGTGCCAGTAGTGGAACCCGGGACAGGGGGCAAAAACTGTTTTTT
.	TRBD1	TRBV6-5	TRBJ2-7	CATKPGQGAGEQYF	TGTGCCACCAAGCCCGGACAGGGGGCGGGGGAGCAGTACTTC
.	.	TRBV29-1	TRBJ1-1	CSVMTAVTEAFF	TGCAGCGTTATGACAGCAGTCACTGAAGCTTTCTTT
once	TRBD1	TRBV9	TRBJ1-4	CASSVGDRGNEKLFF	TGTGCCAGCAGCGTGGGGGACAGGGGTAATGAAAAACTGTTTTTT